One sample yielded the 16 T cell receptor beta chains listed below, sequenced in a study of cytomegalovirus exposure and HLA in healthy donors. Amplification used 60 Vbeta primers and 13 Jbeta primers. TCRdb keeps only in-frame clones here, not all; method: immunoSEQ multiplex PCR. The repertoire consists of about 89,000 clones, with about 80% occurring once and the leading ten covering around 1.4%. The sequencing sample was made of PBMCs. These receptors were obtained from a male donor in good health and CMV-seronegative.

This clone came up a few times. The gene calls are TRBV28 and TRBJ2-4, with TRBD1 identical over 7 bases. The CDR3 has 17 amino acids. V shed 4 bases and J 0 bases; nucleotides not matched to a gene: 9. CDR1 is MDHEN and CDR2 is SYDVKM in the germline V gene. The CDR3 nucleotides read TGTGCCAGCAGTTCAAGGACAGGCCTTCTAGCCAAAAACATTCAGTACTTC. Residues: CASSSRTGLLAKNIQYF.

The genes are TRBV29-1 and TRBJ1-3, with D uncertain. Germline CDR1 and CDR2: SQVTM and ANQGSEA. The CDR3 totals 12 residues. V lost 5 bases, J lost 3 bases, and 8 bases lay in between. For the CDR3, the DNA is TGCAGCGTTTTTGGGCTTGGAAACACCATATATTTT. It specifies CSVFGLGNTIYF.

The chain recombines TRBV7-2 with TRBJ1-2, with D unclear. Germline V CDR1 and CDR2: SGHTA, FQGNSA. This CDR3 region has 13 residues. Trimming took 5 bases from V and 6 from J, leaving 13 bases between them. CDR3 protein: CASSPAWGDGYTF. In DNA form, the CDR3 reads TGTGCCAGCAGCCCCGCCTGGGGAGATGGCTACACCTTC.

The rearrangement joins TRBV9 to TRBJ2-5; TRBD2 matches at 14 bases. The end of the DNA fits TRBJ2-7 better, so the J call may be wrong. There are 15 residues in the CDR3. Germline V CDR1 and CDR2: SGDLS, YYNGEE. The chain's CDR3 is CASSAQGLAGDEQYF. In DNA, the CDR3 is TGTGCCAGCAGCGCCCAGGGACTAGCGGGAGACGAGCAGTACTTC.

The V gene is TRBV6-1, the J gene TRBJ2-7; 9 positions agree with TRBD1. Germline CDR1 is MNHNS and CDR2 is SASEGT. V lost 4 bases, J lost 3 bases, and 7 bases stayed unmatched. This CDR3 is 15 amino acids long. The CDR3 protein is CASSGGPGQGYEQYF. The DNA for the CDR3 is TGTGCCAGCAGTGGAGGTCCGGGACAGGGCTACGAGCAGTACTTC.

As concerns this clone: One end of the junction fails to match germline, which may point to a read error. V usage is TRBV7-7 and J usage is TRBJ2-2, with 7 bases lining up with TRBD1. In germline, CDR1 is SSHAT, CDR2 FNYEAQ (reference sequence). The CDR3 has 14 residues. CDR3 sequence reads: CASRPTGITGELFF. Written as DNA, the CDR3 is TGTGCTAGCAGGCCGACAGGGATCACCGGGGAGCTGTTTTTT.

The chain couples TRBV7-8 to TRBJ1-2; 8 nucleotides align to TRBD1. Trimming cost V 0 bases and J 4 bases; bases outside gene matches: 4. The V gene's germline CDR1 is SGHVS and CDR2 FQNEAQ. CDR3 length: 15 residues. CDR3 DNA sequence: TGTGCCAGCAGCTTAGCCCAGGGGGCTGCCTATGGCTACACCTTC. The encoded protein is CASSLAQGAAYGYTF.

With respect to this clone: An end of the junction does not agree with germline; a read error may underlie this. This chain joins TRBV5-4 and TRBJ1-4; D not resolved. Germline CDR1 is SGHNT and CDR2 is YYREEE (reference sequence). The CDR3 runs to 13 residues. For the CDR3, the DNA is TGTGCCAGCAGCTTGGTTCCTAATGAAAAACTGTTTTTC. Protein sequence: CASSLVPNEKLFF.

This sequence joins TRBV18 and TRBJ2-7; D is possibly TRBD1 (5 bases). The CDR3 covers 16 residues. Trimming removed 3 bases at V and 0 bases at J, with 15 bases between. Germline CDR1 is KGHSH and CDR2 is LQKENI. CDR3 nucleotides: TGTGCCAGCTCACCGGACACACAGGCGCTCTCCTACGAGCAGTACTTC. It yields the protein CASSPDTQALSYEQYF. The entire variable domain, with the rest obtained from reference TRBV18 and TRBJ2-7, is as follows: NAGVMQNPRHLVRRRGQEARLRCSPMKGHSHVYWYRQLPEEGLKFMVYLQKENIIDESGMPKERFSAEFPKEGPSILRIQQVVRGDSAAYFCASSPDTQALSYEQYFGPGTRLTVT.

This chain connects TRBV7-8 to TRBJ1-2, with D possibly matching TRBD1 (5 bases). Germline CDR1 SGHVS, CDR2 FQNEAQ. The CDR3 sequence is 16 residues long. The ends were cut back, 4 bases at V and 2 bases at J, with 17 bases in the middle. The CDR3 nucleotides are TGTGCCAGCAGCTCCCTCGCGGCAGGGAACAACTATGGCTACACCTTC. This translates into CASSSLAAGNNYGYTF.

This chain connects TRBV4-1 to TRBJ1-5, with no clear D. Trimming removed 0 bases from V and 2 bases from J, with 11 bases in between. Germline V gene sequence: CDR1 MGHRA, CDR2 YSYEKL. There are 16 residues in the CDR3. The CDR3 DNA reads as TGCGCCAGCAGCCAAGATCTCAGGCCTGGCAATCAGCCCCAGCATTTT. Its translation: CASSQDLRPGNQPQHF.

The chain has TRBV5-8 and TRBJ1-5, with unresolved D. Germline lookup yields CDR1 SGHTS and CDR2 YDEGEE. This CDR3 spans 11 amino acids. Trimming cost V 5 bases and J 3 bases, with 3 bases left between them. For the CDR3, the DNA is TGTGCCAGCAGTATCAATCAGCCCCAGCATTTT. Amino acids: CASSINQPQHF.

The chain employs TRBV7-2 and TRBJ1-3; TRBD1 is a possible D gene (5 bases). CDR1 and CDR2 from the germline V gene are SGHTA and FQGNSA. Trimming pared 2 bases from V and 7 bases from J, leaving 9 bases between. The CDR3 length is 13 residues. The CDR3 DNA reads TGTGCCAGCAGCTTACAGGGAAGTAACACCATATATTTT. Translation gives CASSLQGSNTIYF.

The gene calls are TRBV5-1 and TRBJ2-7; 7 nucleotides align to TRBD1. The CDR3 length is 15 residues. Germline-derived CDR1 and CDR2 are SGHRS and YFSETQ. Unmatched junction bases numbered 12, after V lost 4 bases and J lost 5 bases. In DNA form, the CDR3 reads TGCGCCAGCAGCAAGACAGGGCCCTTCGGCGACGAGCAGTACTTC. Translated, it gives CASSKTGPFGDEQYF.

The chain joins TRBV5-4 to TRBJ2-7; 7 nucleotides match TRBD1. CDR3 size: 13 residues. J lost 5 bases, V lost 3 bases, and 5 bases had no gene match. Per germline, CDR1 SGHNT and CDR2 YYREEE (reference sequence). The CDR3, as DNA: TGTGCCAGCAGCTACAGGGGAGACGACGAGCAGTACTTC. The encoded protein is CASSYRGDDEQYF.

V and J are TRBV7-6 and TRBJ2-3, with D uncertain. The CDR3 contains 14 residues. Trimming took 3 bases from V and 4 from J, leaving 11 bases between them. CDR1 and CDR2 (germline): SGHVS, FNYEAQ. Written as DNA, the CDR3 is TGTGCCAGCAGCTTCCCCCCGTTAGCAGATACGCAGTATTTT. Translation gives CASSFPPLADTQYF.